This T cell receptor beta chain is from a study of blood T cells in healthy people across ages. Whole-study context: There was about one barcoded beta molecule captured by template switching per two T cells.

Study results and limitations: Older age coincided with a roughly linear decline in TCR beta diversity per million T cells.

Germline V gene lookup returns CDR1 SEHNR and CDR2 FQNEAQ (reference sequence). This CDR3 has 15 amino acids. V was cut by 5 bases and J by 1 base, with 14 bases left in between. Researchers collected 9 to 10 milliliters of peripheral blood from every single donor. With regard to this clonotype: Its antigen is unknown.

With a J-beta primer mix and a sample-barcoded 5' primer, a second PCR ran about 7 to 12 cycles. Sequencing recovered at least 2.5 million CDR3-containing paired-end reads from each sample. Each CDR3 protein gets one entry after TCRdb re-called the 5' RACE reads with MiXCR. Here the sample spans about 1 million distinct CDR3 sequences, 35% to 50% being singletons. The sequence derives from a woman aged 60-75 years in good health. Input material: blood. J is TRBJ2-5 and V is TRBV7-9, with D perhaps TRBD2 (6 bases). The CDR3 here is CASSASANLQETQYF. The CDR3 DNA is TGTGCCAGCAGCGCTAGCGCAAACCTCCAAGAGACCCAGTACTTC.